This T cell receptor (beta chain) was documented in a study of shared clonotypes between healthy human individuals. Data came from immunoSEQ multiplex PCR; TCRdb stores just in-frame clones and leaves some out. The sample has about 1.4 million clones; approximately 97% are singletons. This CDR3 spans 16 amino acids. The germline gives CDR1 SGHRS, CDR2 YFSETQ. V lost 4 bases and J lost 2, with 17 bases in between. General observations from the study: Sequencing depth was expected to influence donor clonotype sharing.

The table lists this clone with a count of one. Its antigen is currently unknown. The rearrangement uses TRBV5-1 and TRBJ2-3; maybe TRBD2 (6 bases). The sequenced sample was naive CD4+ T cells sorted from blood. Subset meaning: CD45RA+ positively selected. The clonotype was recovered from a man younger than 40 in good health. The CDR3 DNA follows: TGCGCCAGCAGCAAAGGCGGCGGGGCAATCACAGATACGCAGTATTTT. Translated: CASSKGGGAITDTQYF.